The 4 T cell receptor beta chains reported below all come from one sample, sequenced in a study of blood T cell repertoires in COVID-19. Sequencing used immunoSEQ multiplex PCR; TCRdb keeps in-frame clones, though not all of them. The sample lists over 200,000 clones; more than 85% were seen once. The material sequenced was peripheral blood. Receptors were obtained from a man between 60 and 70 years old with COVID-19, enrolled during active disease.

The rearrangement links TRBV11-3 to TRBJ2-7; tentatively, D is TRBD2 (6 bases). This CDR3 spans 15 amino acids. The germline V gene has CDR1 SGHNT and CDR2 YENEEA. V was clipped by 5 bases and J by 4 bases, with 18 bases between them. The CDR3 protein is CASSRRTGDMYEQYF. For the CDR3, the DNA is TGTGCCAGCAGCCGGAGGACGGGGGATATGTACGAGCAGTACTTC. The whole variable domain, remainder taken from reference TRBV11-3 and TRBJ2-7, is EAGVVQSPRYKIIEKKQPVAFWCNPISGHNTLYWYLQNLGQGPELLIRYENEEAVDDSQLPKDRFSAERLKGVDSTLKIQPAELGDSAVYLCASSRRTGDMYEQYFGPGTRLTVT.

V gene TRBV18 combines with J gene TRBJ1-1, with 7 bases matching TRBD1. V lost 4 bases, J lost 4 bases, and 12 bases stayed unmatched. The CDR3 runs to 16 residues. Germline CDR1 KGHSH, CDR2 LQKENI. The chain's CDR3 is CASSQNQKRQGTEAFF. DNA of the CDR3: TGTGCCAGCTCACAAAACCAAAAGAGACAGGGCACTGAAGCTTTCTTT. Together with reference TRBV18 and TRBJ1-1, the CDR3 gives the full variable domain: NAGVMQNPRHLVRRRGQEARLRCSPMKGHSHVYWYRQLPEEGLKFMVYLQKENIIDESGMPKERFSAEFPKEGPSILRIQQVVRGDSAAYFCASSQNQKRQGTEAFFGQGTRLTVV.

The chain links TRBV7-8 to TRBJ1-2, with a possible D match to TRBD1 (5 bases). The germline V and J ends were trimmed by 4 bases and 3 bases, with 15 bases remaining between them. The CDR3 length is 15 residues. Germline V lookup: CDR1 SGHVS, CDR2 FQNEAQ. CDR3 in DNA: TGTGCCAGCAGCTCAGCATACGGGGGTTACTATGGCTACACCTTC. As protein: CASSSAYGGYYGYTF. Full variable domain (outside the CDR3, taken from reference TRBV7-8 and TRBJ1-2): GAGVSQSPRYKVAKRGQDVALRCDPISGHVSLFWYQQALGQGPEFLTYFQNEAQLDKSGLPSDRFFAERPEGSVSTLKIQRTQQEDSAVYLCASSSAYGGYYGYTFGSGTRLTVV.

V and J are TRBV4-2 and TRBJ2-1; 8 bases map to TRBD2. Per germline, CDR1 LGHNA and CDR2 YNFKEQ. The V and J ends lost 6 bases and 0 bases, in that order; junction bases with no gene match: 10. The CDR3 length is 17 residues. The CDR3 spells CASRREAGVSSYNEQFF. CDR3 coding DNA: TGTGCCAGCAGACGAGAAGCGGGGGTGAGCTCCTACAATGAGCAGTTCTTC.